The rows below give T cell receptor beta chains drawn from one sample of a study of cytotoxic CD8 clonotypes in ibrutinib-treated CLL. Generated by immunoSEQ multiplex PCR, the TCRdb table keeps only in-frame clones and is missing some. The sample has about 43,000 clones, under 75% seen once; the top ten hold 9.5% to 15%. This specimen was PBMCs, taken after 12 months of ibrutinib treatment. The receptors were sampled from a human donor with chronic lymphocytic leukemia. Both conserved end residues are part of each CDR3. A D gene is named only where the DNA matches it firmly. The size of a clone is reported for some rows only, either as once, few or many, or as a class for expanded clones.

-,TRBJ1-4,TRBD1,TRBV5-1,TGCGCCAGCAGCTTGGGGGACAGCACTAATGAAAAACTGTTTTTT,CASSLGDSTNEKLFF
large,TRBJ1-6,TRBD1,TRBV6-4,TGTGCCAGCAGTGCCGGGACAGGGGAATCACCCCTCCACTTT,CASSAGTGESPLHF
-,TRBJ1-5,-,TRBV4-1,TGCGCCAGCAGCCAATCCGAGGGTCCAGCCCGATGGCCCCAGCATTTT,CASSQSEGPARWPQHF
-,TRBJ1-1,TRBD1,TRBV18,TGTGCCAGCTCACCCTACTGGGACAGGGGGCCTGGTGACACTGAAGCTTTCTTT,CASSPYWDRGPGDTEAFF
few,TRBJ2-7,-,TRBV6-6,TGTGCCAGCAGTACAGAGACAGGTTACGAGCAGTACTTC,CASSTETGYEQYF
medium-sized,TRBJ1-3,-,TRBV9,TGTGCCAGCAGCGCGACTGACTCTGGAAACACCATATATTTT,CASSATDSGNTIYF
-,TRBJ1-2,-,TRBV7-2,TGTGCCAGCAGCTTACGGCCGGCCAGGCTAGACTATGGCTACACCTTC,CASSLRPARLDYGYTF
-,TRBJ2-3,-,TRBV10-1,TGCGCCAGCAGTGAGTCTTCATGGGGGGGCACAGATACGCAGTATTTT,CASSESSWGGTDTQYF
few,TRBJ1-2,-,TRBV27,TGTGCCAGCAGGAAGAACGATGGCTACACCTTC,CASRKNDGYTF
once,TRBJ1-4,TRBD1,TRBV5-6,TGTGCCAGCAGCTTGGAGGGACAGGGCGGGTCAACTAATGAAAAACTGTTTTTT,CASSLEGQGGSTNEKLFF
-,TRBJ2-4,TRBD1,TRBV14,TGTGCGGAGCCTAGGACAGGGTCGTACTTC,CAEPRTGSYF
-,TRBJ2-7,TRBD1,TRBV7-9,TGTGCCAGCAGCTTGGGCGACAGGGGGCTAGCCTACGAGCAGTACTTC,CASSLGDRGLAYEQYF
-,TRBJ1-2,-,TRBV7-9,TGTGCCAGCAGAAACCGTAGGGCAACTTCCTATGGCTACACCTTC,CASRNRRATSYGYTF
-,TRBJ2-7,-,TRBV18,TGTGCCAGCTCACGGGACCTGGCCTACGAGCAGTACTTC,CASSRDLAYEQYF
few,TRBJ1-5,-,TRBV19,TGTGCCAGTAAACGAGTGGGCAATCAGCCCCAGCATTTT,CASKRVGNQPQHF
-,TRBJ1-3,-,TRBV6-1,TGTGCCAGCAGTGAAGAAGGACAGTGGTCAGGAAACACCATATATTTT,CASSEEGQWSGNTIYF
-,TRBJ2-7,-,TRBV2,TGTGCCAGCAGAATAGGCTCCTACGAGCAGTACTTC,CASRIGSYEQYF
-,TRBJ2-3,TRBD2,TRBV7-2,TGTGCCAGCAGCTTTTGGACTAGCGGCACAGATACGCAGTATTTT,CASSFWTSGTDTQYF
-,TRBJ2-7,-,TRBV15,TGTGCCACCAGCAGAGATCGCAGGGATCGCGAGCAGTACTTC,CATSRDRRDREQYF
-,TRBJ1-1,-,TRBV10-3,TGTGCCATCAGTGAAGGACTTAAGAACACTGAAGCTTTCTTT,CAISEGLKNTEAFF
once,TRBJ2-5,-,TRBV5-4,TGTGCCAGCAGTACGGTGCCTGTTGGGGGGGCCGGAGAGACCCAGTACTTC,CASSTVPVGGAGETQYF
-,TRBJ1-1,-,TRBV4-1,TGCGCCAGCAGCCAAGATATCTGGGGCGCTACGAACACTGAAGCTTTCTTT,CASSQDIWGATNTEAFF
-,TRBJ2-3,TRBD2,TRBV27,TGTGCCAGCAGTTTATTGCTCGCGGGGGTAGGCACAGATACGCAGTATTTT,CASSLLLAGVGTDTQYF
-,TRBJ2-2,-,TRBV6-6,TGTGCCAGCAGTTACCTGCCTAACACCGGGGAGCTGTTTTTT,CASSYLPNTGELFF
-,TRBJ2-7,TRBD2,TRBV11-3,TGTGCCAGCAGCTTAAGTAGCGGGGGGACCTACGAGCAGTACTTC,CASSLSSGGTYEQYF
few,TRBJ1-2,-,TRBV19,TGTGCCAGTAGTCCCGACCAGACCCCCCGTGGCTACACCTTC,CASSPDQTPRGYTF
-,TRBJ2-3,TRBD2,TRBV11-2,TGTGCCAGCAGCCCTGAGCGGGGGGGCCCTCGCACAGATACGCAGTATTTT,CASSPERGGPRTDTQYF
-,TRBJ2-1,-,TRBV29-1,TGCAGCGCCCAGGAGGGGAATGAGCAGTTCTTC,CSAQEGNEQFF
few,TRBJ1-5,TRBD1,TRBV27,TGTGCCAGCAGTCCGTGGGGACAGGGCTACAATCAGCCCCAGCATTTT,CASSPWGQGYNQPQHF
once,TRBJ2-7,-,TRBV7-9,TGTGCCAGCAGCCCTGACGGAGTCTACTACGAGCAGTACTTC,CASSPDGVYYEQYF
-,TRBJ1-2,-,TRBV7-9,TGTGCCAGCAGCTATGAGACAGCTAACTATGGCTACACCTTC,CASSYETANYGYTF
once,TRBJ1-3,-,TRBV5-1,TGCGCCAGCAGCTTGGTGGGACACCCTTCTGGAAACACCATATATTTT,CASSLVGHPSGNTIYF
-,TRBJ2-5,-,TRBV7-9,TGTGCCAGCAGCCCCCAGCCGGGGACCCAGTACTTC,CASSPQPGTQYF
once,TRBJ2-6,-,TRBV6-1,TGTGCCAGCAGGCCCCTTGGGGCCAACGTCCTGACTTTC,CASRPLGANVLTF
-,TRBJ1-6,-,TRBV7-2,TGTGCCAGCAGCTTAAGGGGGGGTGGTAATTCACCCCTCCACTTT,CASSLRGGGNSPLHF
few,TRBJ1-1,TRBD1,TRBV5-1,TGCGCCAGCAGCTTGACGGACAGGCGCCTCACTGAAGCTTTCTTT,CASSLTDRRLTEAFF
-,TRBJ1-2,-,TRBV5-1,TGCGCCAGCAGCCTCATCTCGGCAGGGAGTGGGAATGGCTACACCTTC,CASSLISAGSGNGYTF
-,TRBJ1-5,TRBD1,TRBV25-1,TGTGCCAGCAGTGCGACAGGGAGGGATCAGCCCCAGCATTTT,CASSATGRDQPQHF
-,TRBJ1-1,-,TRBV2,TGTGCCAGCAGTGAAGAAGCGACGGCTGAAGCTTTCTTT,CASSEEATAEAFF
few,TRBJ2-3,TRBD1,TRBV29-1,TGCAGCCTAGGGAGACAGGGGGCGTGGGATACGCAGTATTTT,CSLGRQGAWDTQYF
-,TRBJ1-6,-,TRBV28,TGTGCCAGCAGTTTACTTCCGGACTCCTATAATTCACCCCTCCACTTT,CASSLLPDSYNSPLHF
-,TRBJ2-2,TRBD1,TRBV19,TGTGCCAGTGGACAGGGGGGGAACACCGGGGAGCTGTTTTTT,CASGQGGNTGELFF